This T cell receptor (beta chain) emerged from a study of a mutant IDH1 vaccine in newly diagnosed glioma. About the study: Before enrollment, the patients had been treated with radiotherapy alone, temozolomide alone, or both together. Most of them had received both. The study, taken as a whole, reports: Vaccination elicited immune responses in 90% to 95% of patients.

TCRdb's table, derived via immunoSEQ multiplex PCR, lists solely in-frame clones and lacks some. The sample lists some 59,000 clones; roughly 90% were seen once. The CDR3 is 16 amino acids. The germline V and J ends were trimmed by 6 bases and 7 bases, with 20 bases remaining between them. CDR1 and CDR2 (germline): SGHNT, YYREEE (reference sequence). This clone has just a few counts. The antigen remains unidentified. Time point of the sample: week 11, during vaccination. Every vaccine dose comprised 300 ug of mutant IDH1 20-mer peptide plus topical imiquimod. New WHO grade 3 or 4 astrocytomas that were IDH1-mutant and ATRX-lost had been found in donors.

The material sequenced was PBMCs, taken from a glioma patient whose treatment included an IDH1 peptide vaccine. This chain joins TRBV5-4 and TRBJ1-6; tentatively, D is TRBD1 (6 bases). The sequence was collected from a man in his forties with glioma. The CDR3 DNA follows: TGTGCCAGCACCCATCAAGGCCAGGGGCGGAATTCACCCCTCCACTTT. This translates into CASTHQGQGRNSPLHF.